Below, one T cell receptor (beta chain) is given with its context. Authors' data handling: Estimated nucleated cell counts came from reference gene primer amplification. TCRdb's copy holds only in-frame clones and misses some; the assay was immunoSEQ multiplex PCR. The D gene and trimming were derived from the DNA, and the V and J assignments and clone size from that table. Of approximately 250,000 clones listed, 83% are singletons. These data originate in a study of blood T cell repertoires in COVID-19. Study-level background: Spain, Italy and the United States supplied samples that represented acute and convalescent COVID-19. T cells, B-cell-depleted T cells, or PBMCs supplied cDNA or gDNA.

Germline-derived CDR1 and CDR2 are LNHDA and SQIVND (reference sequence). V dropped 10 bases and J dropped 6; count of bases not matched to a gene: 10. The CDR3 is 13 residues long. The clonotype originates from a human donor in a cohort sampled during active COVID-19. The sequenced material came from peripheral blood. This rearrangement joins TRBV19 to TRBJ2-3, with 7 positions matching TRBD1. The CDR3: CATAGQVRDTQYF. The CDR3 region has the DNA TGTGCCACCGCCGGACAGGTGAGGGATACGCAGTATTTT.